This paragraph reports one TCR beta chain. What it recognizes is unknown. This entry is derived from a study of human T cells and chemical hapten exposure. On the study more broadly: Among samples, TCR yields varied mainly because of small differences in pooled library volume. Study observations and caveats: High-frequency TCRs, those above 1 in 1000, stayed the same after DPC sensitization.

The V gene's germline CDR1 is SGHTA and CDR2 FQGNSA. The CDR3 covers 16 residues. J was trimmed by 1 base and V by 0 bases; bases with no gene match: 4. Time point in this sample: patch test 3, about 24 weeks after DPC sensitization. Treatment noted: therapeutic diphenylcyclopropenone sensitization with weekly scalp DPC. Blood, whole and unfractionated, served as the source for total RNA extraction. The library attached unique molecular identifiers to individual cDNA molecules. TCRdb fed the RACE reads into MiXCR, producing one record per CDR3 protein. Of over 35,000 distinct CDR3 sequences in the sample, roughly 13% were seen once.

The receptor was isolated from a woman between 35 and 50 years old with alopecia areata. Some clones in this sample may be carry-over from other donors' samples. Specimen: whole blood, collected in connection with sensitization to the hapten diphenylcyclopropenone (DPC). The rearrangement uses TRBV7-2 and TRBJ2-7, with 9 bases aligning to TRBD2. CDR3 DNA: TGTGCCAGCAGCTTAGCGGGTAGCGGGGGTTCCTACGAGCAGTACTTC. Amino acids: CASSLAGSGGSYEQYF.